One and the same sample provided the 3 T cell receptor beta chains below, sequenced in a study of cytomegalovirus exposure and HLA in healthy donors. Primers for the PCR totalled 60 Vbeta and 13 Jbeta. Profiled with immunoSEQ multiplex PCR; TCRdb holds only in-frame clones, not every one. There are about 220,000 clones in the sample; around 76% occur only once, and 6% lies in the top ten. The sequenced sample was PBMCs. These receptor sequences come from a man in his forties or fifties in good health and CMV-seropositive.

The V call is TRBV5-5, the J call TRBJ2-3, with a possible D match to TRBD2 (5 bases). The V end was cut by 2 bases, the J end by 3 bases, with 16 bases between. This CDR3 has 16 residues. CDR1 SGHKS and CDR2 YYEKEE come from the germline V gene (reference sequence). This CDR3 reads CASSFPVNSETDTQYF. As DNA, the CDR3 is TGTGCCAGCAGCTTTCCGGTCAATAGCGAGACAGATACGCAGTATTTT.

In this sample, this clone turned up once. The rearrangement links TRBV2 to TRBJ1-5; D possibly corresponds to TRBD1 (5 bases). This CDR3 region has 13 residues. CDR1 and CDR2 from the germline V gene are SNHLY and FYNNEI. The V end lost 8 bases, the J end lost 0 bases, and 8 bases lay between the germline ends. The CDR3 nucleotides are TGTGCCAGCGCAACAGGTAGCAATCAGCCCCAGCATTTT. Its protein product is CASATGSNQPQHF.

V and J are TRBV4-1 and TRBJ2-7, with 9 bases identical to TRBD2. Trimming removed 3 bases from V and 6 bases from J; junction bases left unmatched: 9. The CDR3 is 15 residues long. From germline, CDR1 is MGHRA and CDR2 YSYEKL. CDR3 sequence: CASSQLGGRASEQYF. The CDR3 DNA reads TGCGCCAGCAGCCAGTTGGGCGGGAGGGCAAGCGAGCAGTACTTC.